These 6 T cell receptor beta chains came from one sample sequenced in a study of T-cell memory formation after mild COVID-19. TCRdb used MiXCR to reprocess the 5' RACE reads, holding one entry per CDR3 protein. This sample has 200,000 to 300,000 distinct CDR3 sequences, with roughly 15% found just once. Sequencing used PBMCs or a T cell subset sorted from them (not recorded which). These receptors were collected from an adult woman who had mild COVID-19 (a few samples of this study predate the infection). Cell type and time point are not known.

This clonotype was observed at least ten times. The V call is TRBV6-5, the J call TRBJ2-7; 7 nucleotides align to TRBD1. This CDR3 is built from 15 residues. Germline V gives CDR1 MNHEY, CDR2 SVGAGI. Germline trimming cut 0 bases from V and 4 bases from J; bases unmatched to any gene: 6. The CDR3 coding sequence is TGTGCCAGCAGTTACTCCGCACTGGGACAGTACGAGCAGTACTTC. Protein product: CASSYSALGQYEQYF.

J is TRBJ2-1 and V is TRBV5-6; perhaps TRBD2 as D (6 bases). CDR1 is SGHDT, CDR2 YYEEEE, per germline. The CDR3 is made up of 16 amino acids. Deletions cut 6 bases from V and 4 bases from J, with 20 bases between. The CDR3 region has the DNA TGTGCCAGCACGCGCGAGGGGAGGAGGGGATACAATGAGCAGTTCTTC. The encoded protein is CASTREGRRGYNEQFF.

CDR3 amino acids: CASSAGLAGVSEQFF. The CDR3 DNA follows: TGTGCCAGCAGTGCGGGACTAGCGGGGGTTTCCGAGCAGTTCTTC. The chain is built from TRBV12-3 or TRBV12-4 and TRBJ2-1; 14 bases are shared with TRBD2. CDR3 length equals 15 residues. The J segment lost 10 bases and the V segment lost 5 bases, leaving 7 bases of the junction unmatched.

In nucleotides, the CDR3 is TGTGCCAGCTCTCCAGGGGCGGACAGCACAGATACGCAGTATTTT. Amino acid sequence: CASSPGADSTDTQYF. The genes are TRBV4-2 and TRBJ2-3; maybe TRBD1 (6 bases). The CDR3 is 15 residues long. Germline loops: CDR1 LGHNA, CDR2 YNFKEQ. The V end was cut by 8 bases, the J end by 0 bases, with 15 bases between.

The table lists this clonotype with a few counts. This chain uses TRBV6-5 with TRBJ2-4; 9 bases are shared with TRBD2. The CDR3 sequence is 15 residues long. Germline CDR1 reads MNHEY; CDR2 reads SVGAGI. CDR3 DNA sequence: TGTGCTACGGCGGGGGGGCCGGAGTCCAAAAACATTCAGTACTTC. Translated, it gives CATAGGPESKNIQYF.

This clonotype was seen at least ten times. V and J are TRBV20-1 and TRBJ1-1; maybe TRBD1 (5 bases). The ends were cut back, 0 bases at V and 2 bases at J, with 10 bases in the middle. CDR1 is DFQATT, CDR2 SNEGSKA, per germline (reference sequence). The CDR3 loop spans 14 amino acids. CDR3 nucleotide sequence: TGCAGTGCTAGAGATAAGGGGAGTAACACTGAAGCTTTCTTT. This translates into CSARDKGSNTEAFF.